This record concerns one TCR beta chain sequence. Its target is not known. V lost 5 bases, J lost 3 bases, and 6 bases stayed unmatched. CDR3 length: 15 residues. Germline loops: CDR1 PRHDT, CDR2 FYEKMQ (reference sequence). From the reads, TCRdb called clonotypes with MiXCR, one entry per CDR3 protein. The repertoire holds about 920,000 distinct CDR3 sequences, with roughly 30% as singletons. The data were taken from a study of T cell repertoires in cytomegalovirus infection. As for the study in general: Signatures in public TCR beta sequences pointed to both CMV infection and matching HLA type. Broader study findings: HLA-C-restricted CMV clonotypes gave the most frequent clonotype in two of eight donors. Individuals carrying CMV plus the relevant HLA were identified by cumulative frequency of public TCR beta families.

This sequence originates from a human donor in good health (CMV status not recorded). Some clones in this sample may be carry-over from other donors' samples. V gene TRBV13 combines with J gene TRBJ2-7; TRBD1 aligns across 11 bases. This sample comprised cultured CD8+ T cells from PBMCs, obtained from culture after CMV antigen stimulation. The CDR3 nucleotides read TGTGCCAGCAGCCTCCCGGGACAGGGGGACTACGAGCAGTACTTC. As protein: CASSLPGQGDYEQYF. Full variable domain (remainder filled in from reference TRBV13 and TRBJ2-7): AAGVIQSPRHLIKEKRETATLKCYPIPRHDTVYWYQQGPGQDPQFLISFYEKMQSDKGSIPDRFSAQQFSDYHSELNMSSLELGDSALYFCASSLPGQGDYEQYFGPGTRLTVT.